The 16 T cell receptor beta chains in this list originate from one sample, sequenced in a study of blood T cell repertoires in COVID-19. Generated by immunoSEQ multiplex PCR, the TCRdb table keeps only in-frame clones and is missing some. Found here are about 200,000 clones, just under 85% of them singletons; the top ten hold approximately 7.2%. The source material was peripheral blood. The receptors were sampled from a human donor with acute or convalescent COVID-19. The donor label of this sample is uncertain.

This chain connects TRBV19 to TRBJ2-2; 7 bases align to TRBD1. CDR1 and CDR2 (germline): LNHDA, SQIVND (reference sequence). V gave up 5 bases and J gave up 4 bases; unmatched junction bases: 10. The CDR3 extends over 16 amino acids. As DNA, the CDR3 is TGTGCCAGTAGTGTACTTCGGACAGGAGCCACCGGGGAGCTGTTTTTT. Its translation: CASSVLRTGATGELFF.

The chain employs TRBV30 and TRBJ1-3; D not certain. This CDR3 has 12 residues. V was cut by 3 bases and J by 4 bases, with 7 bases left in between. Germline-derived CDR1 and CDR2 are GTSNPN and SVGIG (reference sequence). The CDR3 region is CAWSQSGNTIYF. The CDR3 nucleotides read TGTGCCTGGAGCCAGTCCGGAAACACCATATATTTT.

This clone was counted a few times. This sequence joins TRBV3-1 (or the pseudogene TRBV3-2) and TRBJ2-1; 8 nucleotides match TRBD2. The CDR3 is 16 residues long. V shed 4 bases and J 8 bases; nucleotides not matched to a gene: 13. The germline gives CDR1 LGHDT, CDR2 YNNKEL (reference sequence). The CDR3 loop reads CASSLRDIAGRDEQFF. The CDR3, as DNA: TGTGCCAGCAGCCTCAGAGATATAGCGGGGAGGGATGAGCAGTTCTTC.

In its sample, this clone was seen once. The chain has TRBV7-9 and TRBJ1-5; D uncertain. Trimming took off 0 bases at V and 2 bases at J, with 14 bases between the two ends. The CDR3 has 17 amino acids. The V gene's germline CDR1 is SEHNR and CDR2 FQNEAQ (reference sequence). CDR3 nucleotide sequence: TGTGCCAGCAGCTTAGCGCTAAAAAGCGGGGGCAATCAGCCCCAGCATTTT. It is translated as CASSLALKSGGNQPQHF.

V usage is TRBV6-2 or TRBV6-3 and J usage is TRBJ1-4, with D possibly TRBD1 on 6 matching bases. Germline lookup yields CDR1 MNHEY and CDR2 SVGEGT. The V end was cut by 3 bases, the J end by 8 bases, with 13 bases between. The CDR3 runs to 14 residues. CDR3 protein: CASSYPGEWEKLFF. The CDR3 nucleotides read TGTGCCAGCAGTTATCCAGGGGAATGGGAAAAACTGTTTTTT.

The chain couples TRBV7-9 to TRBJ2-3, with a weak D call TRBD1 (10 bases). This CDR3 contains 19 residues. Trimming removed 6 bases at V and 4 bases at J, with 29 bases between. Germline CDR1 reads SEHNR; CDR2 reads FQNEAQ (reference sequence). This CDR3 is CASRSGQGTASGTSDTQYF. The DNA of the CDR3 is TGTGCCAGCAGGTCGGGACAGGGGACAGCTAGCGGGACGTCAGATACGCAGTATTTT.

The chain is built from TRBV5-1 and TRBJ1-2; 7 bases fit TRBD1. The CDR3 is 14 amino acids. The V gene's germline CDR1 is SGHRS and CDR2 YFSETQ. V dropped 4 bases and J dropped 2; count of bases not matched to a gene: 5. The CDR3 reads CASSQDRPNYGYTF. CDR3 nucleotide sequence: TGCGCCAGCAGCCAGGACAGGCCGAACTATGGCTACACCTTC.

This clone appeared once. The chain carries TRBV19 and TRBJ2-7, with D perhaps matching TRBD2 (6 bases). CDR3 length: 13 amino acids. The V end lost 5 bases, the J end lost 4 bases, and 12 bases lay between the germline ends. Germline CDR1 is LNHDA and CDR2 is SQIVND (reference sequence). The CDR3 is CASSPAGPYEQYF. In DNA form, the CDR3 reads TGTGCCAGTAGTCCCGCGGGGCCTTACGAGCAGTACTTC.

CDR3 residues: CASKPSAGGRNEQFF. The DNA of the CDR3 is TGTGCCAGCAAACCGTCAGCGGGAGGTAGGAATGAGCAGTTCTTC. The chain joins TRBV2 to TRBJ2-1; 9 bases match TRBD2. From germline, CDR1 is SNHLY and CDR2 FYNNEI. V trimming: 7 bases; J trimming: 7 bases; junction bases outside the gene matches: 11. The CDR3 is 15 amino acids.

V and J are TRBV12-3 or TRBV12-4 and TRBJ2-5, with a weak D call TRBD2 (5 bases). The CDR3 has 12 amino acids. Trimming stripped 3 bases from V and 4 bases from J, with 6 bases between. The CDR3 here is CASSFAGETQYF. The CDR3 DNA follows: TGTGCCAGCAGTTTCGCGGGAGAGACCCAGTACTTC.

As to this clone: At one end, the junction sequence differs from germline, possibly due to a read error. Distinct nucleotide sequences in the sample also encode this CDR3. The rearrangement links TRBV2 to TRBJ1-5; the D is unclear. CDR1 is SNHLY, CDR2 FYNNEI, per germline. This CDR3 region has 14 residues. The chain's CDR3 is CASSDESGNQPQHF. As DNA, the CDR3 is TGTGCTAGCAGTGATGAGTCGGGCAATCAGCCCCAGCATTTT.

The rearrangement joins TRBV19 to TRBJ2-1; D is ambiguous. V lost 5 bases and J lost 6, with 14 bases in between. The CDR3 is 14 amino acids. In germline, CDR1 is LNHDA, CDR2 SQIVND (reference sequence). The CDR3 nucleotides are TGTGCCAGTAGTGCCGGGTCCGAATCCAATGAGCAGTTCTTC. Its translation: CASSAGSESNEQFF.

The CDR3 loop is CATSDLRQGREETQYF. DNA for the CDR3: TGTGCCACCAGTGATTTGCGCCAGGGGCGCGAGGAGACCCAGTACTTC. This sequence joins TRBV24-1 and TRBJ2-5; a possible D gene is TRBD1 (6 bases). The V end was cut by 0 bases, the J end by 5 bases, with 15 bases between. CDR1 is KGHDR, CDR2 SFDVKD, per germline. This CDR3 is built from 16 residues.

V is TRBV29-1 and J is TRBJ1-1, with a weak D call TRBD1 (5 bases). Germline CDR1 is SQVTM and CDR2 is ANQGSEA. The CDR3 extends over 13 amino acids. The germline V and J ends were trimmed by 8 bases and 6 bases, with 19 bases remaining between them. CDR3 loop: CSTTFGPTAEAFF. The CDR3 DNA reads TGCAGCACGACCTTCGGACCGACAGCTGAAGCTTTCTTT.

This clone has only one observation. The rearrangement uses TRBV11-1 and TRBJ2-1, with 9 bases that match TRBD1. The CDR3 extends over 15 amino acids. The junction had 8 bases not matched to a gene; V was cut back by 5 bases and J by 6 bases. Germline V gene lookup returns CDR1 SGHAT and CDR2 FQDESV (reference sequence). CDR3 loop: CASSRGQGRVNEQFF. CDR3 nucleotide sequence: TGTGCCAGCAGCCGGGGACAGGGAAGGGTCAATGAGCAGTTCTTC.

This chain joins TRBV25-1 and TRBJ2-7, with 9 bases aligning to TRBD1. Germline trimming cut 1 base from V and 6 bases from J; bases unmatched to any gene: 4. The CDR3 extends over 14 amino acids. Germline CDR1 reads MGHDK; CDR2 reads SYGVNS. CDR3 sequence reads: CASSESRDRAEQYF. The CDR3 DNA sequence: TGTGCCAGCAGTGAATCCAGGGACAGGGCCGAGCAGTACTTC.